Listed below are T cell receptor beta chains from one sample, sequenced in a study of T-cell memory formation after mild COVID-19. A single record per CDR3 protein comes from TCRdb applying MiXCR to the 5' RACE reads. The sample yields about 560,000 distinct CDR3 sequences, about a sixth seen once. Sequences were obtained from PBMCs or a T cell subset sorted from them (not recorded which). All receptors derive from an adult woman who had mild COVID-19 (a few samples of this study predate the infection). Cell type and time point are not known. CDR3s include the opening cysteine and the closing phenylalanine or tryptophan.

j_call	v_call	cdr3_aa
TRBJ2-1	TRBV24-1	CATGIGVNAQFF
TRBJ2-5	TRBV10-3	CAISDAFGGEQETQYF
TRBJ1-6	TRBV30	CAWSNGPKQTPSPLHF
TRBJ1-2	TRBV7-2	CASSLASAGGRSYTF
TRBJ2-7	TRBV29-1	CSVEGGKDYEQYF
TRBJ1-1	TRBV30	CAWSIGPHTEAFF
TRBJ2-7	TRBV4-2	CASSTQGLHEQYF
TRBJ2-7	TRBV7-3	CASSKMQGAVYEQYF
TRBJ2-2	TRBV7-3	CASSFRGQNTGELFF
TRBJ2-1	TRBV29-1	CSVRQGPSYNEQFF
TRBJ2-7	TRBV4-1	CASNQGLGGYEQYF
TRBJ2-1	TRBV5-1	CASSGGLASQNEQFF
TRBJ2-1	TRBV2	CASRRRGSYNEQFF
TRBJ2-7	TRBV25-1	CASSEPGRYEQYF
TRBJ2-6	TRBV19	CASRKLAGANVLTF
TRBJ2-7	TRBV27	CASSLARDRVFYEQYF
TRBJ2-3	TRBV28	CASSLSGPTNTDTQYF
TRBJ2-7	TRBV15	CATSYRTVYEQYF
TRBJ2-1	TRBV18	CASSPLGAGGSYNEQFF
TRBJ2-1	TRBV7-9	CASSPRANSYNEQFF
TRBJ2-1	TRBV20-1	CRAGGNNEQFF
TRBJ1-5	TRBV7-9	CASSLAAGNNQPQHF
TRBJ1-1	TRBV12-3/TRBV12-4	CASSLNSGEAFF
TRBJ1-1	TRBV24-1	CATESRNTEAFF
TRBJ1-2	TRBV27	CASREDTAGANYGYTF
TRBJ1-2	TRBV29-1	CSVEDGTRYGYTF
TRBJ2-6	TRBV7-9	CASSPIDRTGANVLTF
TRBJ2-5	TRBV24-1	CATSGHLDIIQGRQETQYF
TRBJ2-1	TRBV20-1	CSALTSGSRSSYNEQFF
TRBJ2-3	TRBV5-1	CASSLGSPDTQYF
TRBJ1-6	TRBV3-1	CASSQDLGSSPLHF
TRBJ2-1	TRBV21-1	CASSAGSNYEQFF
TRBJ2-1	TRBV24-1	CATSVLAGGNNEQFF
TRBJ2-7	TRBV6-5	CASSYSISGFYEQYF
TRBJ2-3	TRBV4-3	CASSQDGSGRWTDTQYF
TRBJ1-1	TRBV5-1	CASSLSEGTAFF
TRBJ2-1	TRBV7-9	CASSPRVAGSNEQFF
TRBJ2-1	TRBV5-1	CASSLAILGGGNNEQFF
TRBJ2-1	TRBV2	CDSSETSAHNEQFF
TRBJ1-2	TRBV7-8	CASSSTGANYGYTF
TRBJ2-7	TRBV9	CASSVAGGASYEQYF
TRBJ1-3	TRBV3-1	CASSQIGRGGSGNTIYF
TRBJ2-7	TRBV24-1	CATSQGTSYEQYF
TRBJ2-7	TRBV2	CASRLSGTRTYEQYF
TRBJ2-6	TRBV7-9	CASSSQGDGANVLTF
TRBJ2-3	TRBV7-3	CASSYREGAAADTQYF
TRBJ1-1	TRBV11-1	CASSYSTEAFF
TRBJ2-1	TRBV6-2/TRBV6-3	CASSSTRTGYNEQFF
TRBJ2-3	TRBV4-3	CASSQDYSTDTQYF